The sequence of this T cell receptor beta chain was determined in a study of cytomegalovirus exposure and HLA in healthy donors. 13 Jbeta primers and 60 Vbeta primers were used for the PCR. Repertoires were generated with immunoSEQ multiplex PCR, while TCRdb's copy carries only in-frame clones and drops some. The data show tens of thousands of clones, 65% to 70% seen once. This CDR3 has 14 amino acids. Germline V lookup: CDR1 SGHRS, CDR2 YFSETQ. With 0 bases removed from V and 1 base from J, the gap between germline ends came to 8 bases. This receptor was identified in a woman in her twenties or thirties in good health and CMV-seronegative. The gene calls are TRBV5-1 and TRBJ2-7, with D perhaps matching TRBD2 (5 bases). Source material: PBMCs. The CDR3 sequence is CASSLARGSYEQYF. CDR3 nucleotide sequence: TGCGCCAGCAGCTTGGCCAGAGGGTCCTACGAGCAGTACTTC. Supplemented by reference TRBV5-1 and TRBJ2-7, the full variable domain reads KAGVTQTPRYLIKTRGQQVTLSCSPISGHRSVSWYQQTPGQGLQFLFEYFSETQRNKGNFPGRFSGRQFSNSRSEMNVSTLELGDSALYLCASSLARGSYEQYFGPGTRLTVT.